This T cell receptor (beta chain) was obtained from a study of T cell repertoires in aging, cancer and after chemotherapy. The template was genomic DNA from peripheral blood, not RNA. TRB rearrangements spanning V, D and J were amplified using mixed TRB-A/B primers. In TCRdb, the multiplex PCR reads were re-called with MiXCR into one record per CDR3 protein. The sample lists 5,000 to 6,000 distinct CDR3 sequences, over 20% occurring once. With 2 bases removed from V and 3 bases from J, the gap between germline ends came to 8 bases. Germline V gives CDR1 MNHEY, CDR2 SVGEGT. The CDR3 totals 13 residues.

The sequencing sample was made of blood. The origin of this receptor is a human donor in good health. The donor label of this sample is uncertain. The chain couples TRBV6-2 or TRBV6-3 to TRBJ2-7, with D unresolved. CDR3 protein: CASSYLSNYEQYF. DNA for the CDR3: TGTGCCAGCAGTTACCTGAGCAACTACGAGCAGTACTTC.